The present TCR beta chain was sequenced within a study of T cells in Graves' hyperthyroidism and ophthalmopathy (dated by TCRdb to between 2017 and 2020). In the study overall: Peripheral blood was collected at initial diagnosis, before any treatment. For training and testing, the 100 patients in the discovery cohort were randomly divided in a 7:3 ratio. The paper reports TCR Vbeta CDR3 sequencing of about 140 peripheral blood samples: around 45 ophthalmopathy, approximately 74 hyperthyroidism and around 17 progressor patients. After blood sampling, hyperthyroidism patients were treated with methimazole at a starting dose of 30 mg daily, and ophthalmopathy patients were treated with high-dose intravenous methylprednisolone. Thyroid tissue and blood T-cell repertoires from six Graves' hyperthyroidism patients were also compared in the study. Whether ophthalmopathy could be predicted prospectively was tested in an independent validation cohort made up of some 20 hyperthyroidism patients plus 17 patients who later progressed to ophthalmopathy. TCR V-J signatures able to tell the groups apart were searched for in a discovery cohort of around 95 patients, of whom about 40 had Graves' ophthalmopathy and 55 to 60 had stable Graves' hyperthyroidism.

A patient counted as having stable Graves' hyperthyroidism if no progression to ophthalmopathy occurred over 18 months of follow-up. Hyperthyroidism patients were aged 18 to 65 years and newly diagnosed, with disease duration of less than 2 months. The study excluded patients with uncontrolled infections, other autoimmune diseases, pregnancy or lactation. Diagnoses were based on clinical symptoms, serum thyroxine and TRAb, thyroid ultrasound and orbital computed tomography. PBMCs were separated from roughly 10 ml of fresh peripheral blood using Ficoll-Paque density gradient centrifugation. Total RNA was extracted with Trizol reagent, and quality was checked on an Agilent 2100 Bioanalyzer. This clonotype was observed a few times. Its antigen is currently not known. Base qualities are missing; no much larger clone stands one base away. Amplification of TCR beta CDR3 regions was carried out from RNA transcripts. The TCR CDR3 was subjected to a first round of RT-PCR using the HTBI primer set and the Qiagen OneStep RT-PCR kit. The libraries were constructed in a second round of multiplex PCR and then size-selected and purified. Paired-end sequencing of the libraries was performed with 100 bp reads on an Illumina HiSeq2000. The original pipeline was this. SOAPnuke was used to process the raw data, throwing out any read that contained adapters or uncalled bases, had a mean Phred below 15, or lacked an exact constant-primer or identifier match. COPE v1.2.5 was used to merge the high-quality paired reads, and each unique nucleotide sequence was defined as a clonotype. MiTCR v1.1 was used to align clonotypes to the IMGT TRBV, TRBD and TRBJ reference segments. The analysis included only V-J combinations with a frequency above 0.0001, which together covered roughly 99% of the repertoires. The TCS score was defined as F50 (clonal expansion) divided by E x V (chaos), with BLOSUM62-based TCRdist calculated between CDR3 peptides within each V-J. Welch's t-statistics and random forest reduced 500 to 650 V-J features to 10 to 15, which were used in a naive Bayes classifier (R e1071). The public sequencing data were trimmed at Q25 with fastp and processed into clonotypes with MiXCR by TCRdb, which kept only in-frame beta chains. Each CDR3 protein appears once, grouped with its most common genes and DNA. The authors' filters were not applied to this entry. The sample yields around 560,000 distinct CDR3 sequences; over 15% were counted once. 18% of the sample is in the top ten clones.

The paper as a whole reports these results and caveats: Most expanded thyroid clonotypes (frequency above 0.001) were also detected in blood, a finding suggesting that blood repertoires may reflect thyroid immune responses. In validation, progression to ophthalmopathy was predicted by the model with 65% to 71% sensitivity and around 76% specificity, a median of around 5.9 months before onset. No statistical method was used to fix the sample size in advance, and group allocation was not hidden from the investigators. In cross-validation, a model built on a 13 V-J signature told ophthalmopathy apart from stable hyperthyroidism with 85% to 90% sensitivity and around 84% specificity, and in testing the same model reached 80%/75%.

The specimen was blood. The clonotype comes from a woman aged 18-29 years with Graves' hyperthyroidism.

The sequenced DNA is TGTGCCAGCAGCCACCGAGTGAGGAGGAACACTGAAGCTTTCTTT. It encodes CASSHRVRRNTEAFF. The chain uses TRBV3-1 and TRBJ1-1; the D gene identity is not certain. Trimming at the junction amounts to 3 bases on V and 1 base on J, and the germline ends lie 12 bases apart. CDR1 is given as LGHDT and CDR2 as YNNKEL, both from the germline V gene (reference sequence). Measured from the cysteine to the phenylalanine, the CDR3 is 15 residues long. Only CDR3 DNA is held: 45 bases, read in frame from base 1.